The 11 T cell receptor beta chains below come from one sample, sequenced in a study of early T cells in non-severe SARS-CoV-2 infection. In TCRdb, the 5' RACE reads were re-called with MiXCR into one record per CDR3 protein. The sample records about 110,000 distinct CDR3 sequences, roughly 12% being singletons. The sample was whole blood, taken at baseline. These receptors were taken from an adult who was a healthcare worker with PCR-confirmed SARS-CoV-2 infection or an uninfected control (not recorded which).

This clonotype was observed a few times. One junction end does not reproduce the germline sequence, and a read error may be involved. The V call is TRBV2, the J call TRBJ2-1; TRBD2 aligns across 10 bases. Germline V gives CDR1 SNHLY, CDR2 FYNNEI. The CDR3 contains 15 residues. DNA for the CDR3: TGTGCCAGCACTGAAACTAGCGGGGAAAACAATGAGCAGTTCTTC. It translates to CASTETSGENNEQFF.

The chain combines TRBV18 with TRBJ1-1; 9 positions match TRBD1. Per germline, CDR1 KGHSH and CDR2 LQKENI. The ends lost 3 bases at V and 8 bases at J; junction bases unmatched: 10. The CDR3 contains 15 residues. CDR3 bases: TGTGCCAGCTCACCCGGAGGCGGGACAGGGTGGGAAGCTTTCTTT. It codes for CASSPGGGTGWEAFF.

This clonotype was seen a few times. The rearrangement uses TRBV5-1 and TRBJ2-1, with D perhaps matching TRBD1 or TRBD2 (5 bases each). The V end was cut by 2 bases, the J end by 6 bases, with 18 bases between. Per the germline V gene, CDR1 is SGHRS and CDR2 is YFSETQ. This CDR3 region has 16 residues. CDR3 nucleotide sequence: TGCGCCAGCAGCTTTGGGGGACCCCAGATTATCAATGAGCAGTTCTTC. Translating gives CASSFGGPQIINEQFF.

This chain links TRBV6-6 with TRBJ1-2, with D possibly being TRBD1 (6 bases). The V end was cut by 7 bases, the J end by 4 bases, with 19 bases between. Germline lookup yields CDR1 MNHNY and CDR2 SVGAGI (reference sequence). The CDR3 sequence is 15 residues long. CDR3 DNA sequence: TGTGCCAGCACCCGAACGGGGGGCGACCCCTATGGCTACACCTTC. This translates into CASTRTGGDPYGYTF.

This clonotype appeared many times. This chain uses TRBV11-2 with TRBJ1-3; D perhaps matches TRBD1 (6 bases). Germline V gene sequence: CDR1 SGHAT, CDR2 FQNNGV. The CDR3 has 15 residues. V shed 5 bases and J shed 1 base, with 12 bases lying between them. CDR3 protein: CASSPTTGSGNTIYF. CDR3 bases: TGTGCCAGCAGCCCTACAACAGGGTCTGGAAACACCATATATTTT.

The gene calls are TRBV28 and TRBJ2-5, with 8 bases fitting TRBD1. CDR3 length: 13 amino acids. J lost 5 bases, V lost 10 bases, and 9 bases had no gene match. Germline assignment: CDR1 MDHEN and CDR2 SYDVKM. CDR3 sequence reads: CAIGGRGLETQYF. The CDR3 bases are TGTGCCATCGGGGGCAGGGGGCTGGAGACCCAGTACTTC.

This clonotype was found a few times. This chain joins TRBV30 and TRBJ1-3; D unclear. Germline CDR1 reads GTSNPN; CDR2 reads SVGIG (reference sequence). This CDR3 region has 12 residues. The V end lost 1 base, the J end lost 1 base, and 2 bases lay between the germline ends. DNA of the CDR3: TGTGCCTGGAGTGAATCTGGAAACACCATATATTTT. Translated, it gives CAWSESGNTIYF.

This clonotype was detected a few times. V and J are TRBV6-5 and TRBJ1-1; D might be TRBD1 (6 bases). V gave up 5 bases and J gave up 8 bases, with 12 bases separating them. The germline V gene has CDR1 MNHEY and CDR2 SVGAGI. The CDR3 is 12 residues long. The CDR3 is CASSQNRAEAFF. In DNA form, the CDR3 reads TGTGCCAGCAGTCAAAACAGGGCGGAAGCTTTCTTT.

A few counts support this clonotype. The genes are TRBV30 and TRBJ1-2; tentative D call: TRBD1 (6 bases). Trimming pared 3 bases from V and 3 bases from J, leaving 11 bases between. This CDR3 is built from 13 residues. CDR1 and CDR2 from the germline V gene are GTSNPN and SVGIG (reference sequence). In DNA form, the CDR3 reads TGTGCCTGGAGGCTGGACAGCCACTATGGCTACACCTTC. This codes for CAWRLDSHYGYTF.

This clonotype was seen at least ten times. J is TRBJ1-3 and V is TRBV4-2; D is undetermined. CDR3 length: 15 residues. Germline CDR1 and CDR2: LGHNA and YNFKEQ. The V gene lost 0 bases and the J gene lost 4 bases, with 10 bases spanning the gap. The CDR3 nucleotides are TGTGCCAGCAGCCAAGATCTCGTCAGCGGAAACACCATATATTTT. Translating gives CASSQDLVSGNTIYF.

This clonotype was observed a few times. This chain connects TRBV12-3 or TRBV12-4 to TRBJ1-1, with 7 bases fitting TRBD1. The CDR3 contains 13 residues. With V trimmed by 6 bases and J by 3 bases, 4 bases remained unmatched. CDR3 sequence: CASRVQGYTEAFF. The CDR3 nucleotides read TGTGCCAGCAGGGTACAGGGGTACACTGAAGCTTTCTTT.